This T cell receptor beta chain was sequenced for a study of blood T cell repertoires in COVID-19. As for the study in general: COVID-19 samples from acute and convalescent phases originated in the United States, Italy and Spain. From T cells, B-cell-depleted T cells, or PBMCs came the material, which was cDNA or gDNA.

The CDR3 runs to 11 residues. Trimming cost V 6 bases and J 6 bases, with 8 bases left between them. Germline V gene sequence: CDR1 MDHEN, CDR2 SYDVKM. Sequencing used immunoSEQ multiplex PCR; TCRdb keeps in-frame clones, though not all of them. The sample includes about 70,000 clones, about 90% of them seen just once. What was sequenced was peripheral blood. The source is a human donor in a cohort sampled during active COVID-19. The V and J genes are TRBV28 and TRBJ1-1; D remains unclear. This chain's CDR3 is CASSISAEAFF. The CDR3 DNA follows: TGTGCCAGCAGCATCAGTGCTGAAGCTTTCTTT. Looking up the rest from reference TRBV28 and TRBJ1-1 gives the full variable domain: DVKVTQSSRYLVKRTGEKVFLECVQDMDHENMFWYRQDPGLGLRLIYFSYDVKMKEKGDIPEGYSVSREKKERFSLILESASTNQTSMYLCASSISAEAFFGQGTRLTVV.